This T cell receptor (beta chain) stems from a study of blood T cell repertoires in COVID-19. Whole-study context: Some COVID-19 samples were acute and others convalescent; all came from the United States, Italy and Spain.

CDR3 length equals 11 residues. From germline, CDR1 is GTSNPN and CDR2 SVGIG (reference sequence). With 0 bases removed from V and 7 bases from J, the gap between germline ends came to 4 bases. This clone turned up a few times. In the source study's methods: Reference gene primer amplification gave nucleated cell count estimates. The protocol was immunoSEQ multiplex PCR, while the TCRdb copy is restricted to in-frame clones and leaves out a portion. V and J calls and clone size are copied from that table; D and trimming were computed from the DNA. Altogether hundreds of thousands of clones are present, about four fifths being singletons, with the ten largest covering 2.5%.

The sample consisted of peripheral blood. The TCR originated in a woman in her thirties or forties with active or convalescent COVID-19. J is TRBJ1-3 and V is TRBV30; D remains unclear. CDR3 in DNA: TGTGCCTGGAGTGTGTCGAACACCATATATTTT. Translation: CAWSVSNTIYF.